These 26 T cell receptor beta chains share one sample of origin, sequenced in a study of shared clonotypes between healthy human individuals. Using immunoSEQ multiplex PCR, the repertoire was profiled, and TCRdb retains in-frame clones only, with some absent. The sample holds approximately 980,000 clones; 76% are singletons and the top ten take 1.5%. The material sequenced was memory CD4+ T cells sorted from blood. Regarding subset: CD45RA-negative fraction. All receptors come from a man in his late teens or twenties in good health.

The CDR3 is CASSGTEVDGYTF. Written as DNA, the CDR3 is TGCGCCAGCAGCGGGACAGAGGTAGATGGCTACACCTTC. V usage is TRBV5-1 and J usage is TRBJ1-2; 7 positions agree with TRBD1. Germline-derived CDR1 and CDR2 are SGHRS and YFSETQ. This CDR3 has 13 residues. Trimming removed 4 bases from V and 6 bases from J; junction bases left unmatched: 6.

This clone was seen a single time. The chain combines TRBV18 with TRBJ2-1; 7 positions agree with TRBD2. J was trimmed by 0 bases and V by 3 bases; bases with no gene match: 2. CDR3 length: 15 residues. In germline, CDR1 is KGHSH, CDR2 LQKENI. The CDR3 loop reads CASSPGRPSYNEQFF. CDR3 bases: TGTGCCAGCTCACCCGGGAGGCCCTCCTACAATGAGCAGTTCTTC.

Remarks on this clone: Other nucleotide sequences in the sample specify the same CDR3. CDR3 sequence: CASSRTSGSSYEQYF. CDR3 coding DNA: TGTGCCAGTAGTAGGACTAGCGGGAGCTCCTACGAGCAGTACTTC. The chain joins TRBV19 to TRBJ2-7; TRBD2 aligns across 13 bases. The CDR3 loop spans 15 amino acids. The V gene's germline CDR1 is LNHDA and CDR2 SQIVND (reference sequence). V lost 4 bases and J lost 0; bases outside the gene matches: 0.

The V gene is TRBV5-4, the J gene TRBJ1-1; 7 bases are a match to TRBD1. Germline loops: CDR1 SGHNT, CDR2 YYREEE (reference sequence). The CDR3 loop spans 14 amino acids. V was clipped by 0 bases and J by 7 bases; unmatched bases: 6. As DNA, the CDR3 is TGTGCCAGCAGCTTGGCCGACAGGGCGAGTGAAGCTTTCTTT. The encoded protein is CASSLADRASEAFF. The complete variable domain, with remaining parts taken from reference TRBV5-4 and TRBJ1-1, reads ETGVTQSPTHLIKTRGQQVTLRCSSQSGHNTVSWYQQALGQGPQFIFQYYREEENGRGNFPPRFSGLQFPNYSSELNVNALELDDSALYLCASSLADRASEAFFGQGTRLTVV.

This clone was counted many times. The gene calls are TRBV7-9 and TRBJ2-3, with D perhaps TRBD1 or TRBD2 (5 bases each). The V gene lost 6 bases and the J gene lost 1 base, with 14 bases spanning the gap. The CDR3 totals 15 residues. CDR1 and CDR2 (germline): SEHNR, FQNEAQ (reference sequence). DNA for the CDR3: TGTGCCAGCAGTTCGTGGGGGTTGGGCACAGATACGCAGTATTTT. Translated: CASSSWGLGTDTQYF.

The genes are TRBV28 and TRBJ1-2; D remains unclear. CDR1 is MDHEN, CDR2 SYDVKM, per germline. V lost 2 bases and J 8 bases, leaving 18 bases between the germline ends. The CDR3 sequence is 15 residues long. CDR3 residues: CASSLNPPPGNGYTF. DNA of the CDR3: TGTGCCAGCAGTTTAAATCCCCCACCGGGGAACGGCTACACCTTC.

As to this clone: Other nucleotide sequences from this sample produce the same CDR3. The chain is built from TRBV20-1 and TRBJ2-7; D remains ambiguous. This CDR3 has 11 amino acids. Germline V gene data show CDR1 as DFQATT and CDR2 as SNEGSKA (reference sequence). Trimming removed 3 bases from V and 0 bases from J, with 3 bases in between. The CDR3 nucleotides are TGCAGTGCTAGTATCTCCTACGAGCAGTACTTC. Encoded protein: CSASISYEQYF.

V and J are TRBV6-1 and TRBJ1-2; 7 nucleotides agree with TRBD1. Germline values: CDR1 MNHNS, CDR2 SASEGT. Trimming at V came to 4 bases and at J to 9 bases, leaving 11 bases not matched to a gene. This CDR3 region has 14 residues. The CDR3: CASSGLGQSPSYTF. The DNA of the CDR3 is TGTGCCAGCAGTGGATTGGGACAGAGTCCCAGCTACACCTTC.

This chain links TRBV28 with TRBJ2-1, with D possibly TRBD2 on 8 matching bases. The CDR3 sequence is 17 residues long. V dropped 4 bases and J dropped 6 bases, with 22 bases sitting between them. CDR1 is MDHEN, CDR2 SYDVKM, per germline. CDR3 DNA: TGTGCCAGCAGTTCCTACTGGGACAGCGGGGGAGTCAATGAGCAGTTCTTC. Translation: CASSSYWDSGGVNEQFF.

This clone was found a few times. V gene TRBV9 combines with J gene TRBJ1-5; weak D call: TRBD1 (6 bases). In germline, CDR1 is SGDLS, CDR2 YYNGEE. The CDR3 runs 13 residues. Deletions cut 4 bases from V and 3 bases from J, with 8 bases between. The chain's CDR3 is CASSRQDNQPQHF. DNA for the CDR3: TGTGCCAGCAGCCGACAGGACAATCAGCCCCAGCATTTT.

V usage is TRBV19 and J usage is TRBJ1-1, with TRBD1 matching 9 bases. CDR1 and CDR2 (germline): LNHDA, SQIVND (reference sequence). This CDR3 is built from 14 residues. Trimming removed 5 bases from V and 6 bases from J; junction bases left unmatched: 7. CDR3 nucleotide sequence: TGTGCCAGTAGTCCGGACAGGGGAATCGCTGAAGCTTTCTTT. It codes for CASSPDRGIAEAFF.

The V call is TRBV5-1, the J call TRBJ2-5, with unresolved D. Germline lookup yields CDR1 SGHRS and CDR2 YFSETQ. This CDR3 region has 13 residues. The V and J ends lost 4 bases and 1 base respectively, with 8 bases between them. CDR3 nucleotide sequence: TGCGCCAGCAGCACGGGCATCCAAGAGACCCAGTACTTC. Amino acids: CASSTGIQETQYF.

The DNA of the CDR3 is TGCAGCGCCCTTTATCTCCAGGGCACTGAAGCTTTCTTT. Its translation is CSALYLQGTEAFF. This rearrangement joins TRBV29-1 to TRBJ1-1, with D possibly being TRBD1 (5 bases). V lost 7 bases to trimming and J lost 4 bases, with 16 bases between them. Germline assignment: CDR1 SQVTM and CDR2 ANQGSEA. This CDR3 spans 13 amino acids.

The CDR3 is CASHREARNTEAFF. DNA for the CDR3: TGTGCCAGCCACAGGGAGGCACGGAACACTGAAGCTTTCTTT. The V gene is TRBV2, the J gene TRBJ1-1, with a weak D call TRBD1 (6 bases). CDR1 SNHLY and CDR2 FYNNEI come from the germline V gene. Deletions cut 8 bases from V and 1 base from J, with 14 bases between. This CDR3 comprises 14 residues.

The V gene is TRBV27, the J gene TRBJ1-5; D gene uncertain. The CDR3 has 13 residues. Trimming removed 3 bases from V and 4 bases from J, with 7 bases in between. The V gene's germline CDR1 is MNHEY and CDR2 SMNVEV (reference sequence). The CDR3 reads CASSFSGNQPQHF. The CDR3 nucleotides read TGTGCCAGCAGTTTTTCGGGTAATCAGCCCCAGCATTTT.

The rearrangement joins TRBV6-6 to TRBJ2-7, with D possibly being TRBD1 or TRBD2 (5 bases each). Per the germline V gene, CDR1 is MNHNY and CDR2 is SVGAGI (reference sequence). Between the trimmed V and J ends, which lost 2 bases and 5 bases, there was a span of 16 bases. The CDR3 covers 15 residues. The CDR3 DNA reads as TGTGCCAGCAGTTACGAGGGGAGTCTGGGACACGAGCAGTACTTC. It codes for CASSYEGSLGHEQYF.

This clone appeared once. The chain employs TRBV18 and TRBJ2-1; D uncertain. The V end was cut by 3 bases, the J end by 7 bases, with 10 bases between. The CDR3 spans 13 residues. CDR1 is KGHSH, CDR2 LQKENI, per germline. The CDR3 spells CASSPENGNEQFF. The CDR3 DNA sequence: TGTGCCAGCTCACCGGAAAACGGGAATGAGCAGTTCTTC. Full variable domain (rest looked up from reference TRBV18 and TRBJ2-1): NAGVMQNPRHLVRRRGQEARLRCSPMKGHSHVYWYRQLPEEGLKFMVYLQKENIIDESGMPKERFSAEFPKEGPSILRIQQVVRGDSAAYFCASSPENGNEQFFGPGTRLTVL.

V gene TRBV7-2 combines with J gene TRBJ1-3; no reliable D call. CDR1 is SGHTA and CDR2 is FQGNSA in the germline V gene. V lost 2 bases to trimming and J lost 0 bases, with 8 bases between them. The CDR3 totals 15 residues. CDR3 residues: CASSLSDLSGNTIYF. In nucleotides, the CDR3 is TGTGCCAGCAGCTTAAGTGATCTCTCTGGAAACACCATATATTTT.

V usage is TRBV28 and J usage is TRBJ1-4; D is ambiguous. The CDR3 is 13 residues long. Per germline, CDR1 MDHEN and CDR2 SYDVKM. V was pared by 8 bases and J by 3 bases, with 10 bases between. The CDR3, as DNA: TGTGCCAGCCGGCGGGATCCTAATGAAAAACTGTTTTTT. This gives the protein CASRRDPNEKLFF.

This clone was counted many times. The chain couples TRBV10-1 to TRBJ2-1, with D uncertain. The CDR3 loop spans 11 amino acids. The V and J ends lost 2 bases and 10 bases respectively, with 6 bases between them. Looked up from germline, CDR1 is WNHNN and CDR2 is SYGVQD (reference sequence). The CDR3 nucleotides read TGCGCCAGCAGTGAGGCCAACGAGCAGTTCTTC. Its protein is CASSEANEQFF.

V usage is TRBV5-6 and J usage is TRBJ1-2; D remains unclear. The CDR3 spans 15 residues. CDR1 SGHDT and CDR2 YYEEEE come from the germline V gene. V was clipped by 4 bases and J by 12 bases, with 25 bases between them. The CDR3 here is CASSSDVELGIEDTF. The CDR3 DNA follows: TGTGCCAGCAGCAGCGATGTTGAGTTGGGGATCGAGGACACCTTC.

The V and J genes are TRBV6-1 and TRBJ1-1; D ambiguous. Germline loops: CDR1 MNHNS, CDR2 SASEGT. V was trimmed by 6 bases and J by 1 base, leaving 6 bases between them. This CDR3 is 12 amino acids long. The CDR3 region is CASRVGNTEAFF. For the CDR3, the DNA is TGTGCCAGCAGGGTAGGGAACACTGAAGCTTTCTTT.

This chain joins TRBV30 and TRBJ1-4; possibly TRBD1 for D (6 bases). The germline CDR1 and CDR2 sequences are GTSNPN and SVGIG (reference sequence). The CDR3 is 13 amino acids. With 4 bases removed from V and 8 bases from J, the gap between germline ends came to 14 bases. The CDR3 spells CAWKASGTEKLFF. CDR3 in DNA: TGTGCCTGGAAGGCCTCGGGGACAGAAAAACTGTTTTTT.

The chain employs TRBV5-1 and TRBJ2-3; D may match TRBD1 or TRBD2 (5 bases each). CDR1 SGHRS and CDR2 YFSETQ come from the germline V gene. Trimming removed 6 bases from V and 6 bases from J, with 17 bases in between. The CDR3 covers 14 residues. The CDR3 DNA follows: TGCGCCAGCAACCTGGGGCTAGCCCCCGATACGCAGTATTTT. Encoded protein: CASNLGLAPDTQYF.

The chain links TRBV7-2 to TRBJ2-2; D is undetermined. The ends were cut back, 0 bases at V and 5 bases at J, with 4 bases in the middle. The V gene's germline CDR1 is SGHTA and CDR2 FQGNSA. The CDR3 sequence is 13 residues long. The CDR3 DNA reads TGTGCCAGCAGCTTAGCCCGTACCGGGGAGCTGTTTTTT. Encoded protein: CASSLARTGELFF. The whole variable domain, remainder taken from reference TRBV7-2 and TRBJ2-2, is GAGVSQSPSNKVTEKGKDVELRCDPISGHTALYWYRQSLGQGLEFLIYFQGNSAPDKSGLPSDRFSAERTGGSVSTLTIQRTQQEDSAVYLCASSLARTGELFFGEGSRLTVL.

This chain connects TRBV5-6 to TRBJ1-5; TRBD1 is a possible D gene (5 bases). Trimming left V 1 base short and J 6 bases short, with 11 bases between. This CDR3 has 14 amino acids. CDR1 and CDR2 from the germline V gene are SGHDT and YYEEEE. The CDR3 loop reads CASSLIGAGQPQHF. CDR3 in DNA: TGTGCCAGCAGCTTGATAGGGGCGGGTCAGCCCCAGCATTTT.